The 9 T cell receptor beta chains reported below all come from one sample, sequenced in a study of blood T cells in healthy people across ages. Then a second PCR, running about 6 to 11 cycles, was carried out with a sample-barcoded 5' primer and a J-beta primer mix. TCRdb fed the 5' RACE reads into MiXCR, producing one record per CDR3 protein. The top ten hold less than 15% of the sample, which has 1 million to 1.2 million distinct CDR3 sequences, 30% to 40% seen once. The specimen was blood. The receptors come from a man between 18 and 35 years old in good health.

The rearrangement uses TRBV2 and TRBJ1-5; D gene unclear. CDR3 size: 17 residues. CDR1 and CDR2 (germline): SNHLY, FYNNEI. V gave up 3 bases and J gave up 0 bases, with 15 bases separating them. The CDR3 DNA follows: TGTGCCAGCAGTGATTTTGTGTCCGGAAATAGCAATCAGCCCCAGCATTTT. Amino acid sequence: CASSDFVSGNSNQPQHF.

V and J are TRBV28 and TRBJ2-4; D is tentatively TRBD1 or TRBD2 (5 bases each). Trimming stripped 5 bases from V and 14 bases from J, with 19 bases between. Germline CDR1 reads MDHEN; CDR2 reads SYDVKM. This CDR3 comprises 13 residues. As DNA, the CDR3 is TGTGCCAGCAGTGATACGGGACCCCGAACCAAGTACTTC. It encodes CASSDTGPRTKYF.

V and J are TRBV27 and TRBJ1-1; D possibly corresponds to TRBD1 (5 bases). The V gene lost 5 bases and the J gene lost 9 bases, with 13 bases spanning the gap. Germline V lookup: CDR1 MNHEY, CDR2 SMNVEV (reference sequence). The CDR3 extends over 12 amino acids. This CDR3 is CASSGGVSQAFF. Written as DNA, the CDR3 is TGTGCCAGCAGTGGGGGGGTGTCTCAAGCTTTCTTT.

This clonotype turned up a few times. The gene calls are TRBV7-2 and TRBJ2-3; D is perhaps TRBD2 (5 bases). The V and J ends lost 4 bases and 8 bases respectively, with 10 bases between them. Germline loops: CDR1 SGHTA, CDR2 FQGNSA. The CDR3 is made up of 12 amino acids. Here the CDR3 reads CASSSTAGTQYF. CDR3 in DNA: TGTGCCAGCAGCTCCACCGCGGGTACGCAGTATTTT. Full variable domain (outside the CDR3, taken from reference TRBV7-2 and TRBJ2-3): GAGVSQSPSNKVTEKGKDVELRCDPISGHTALYWYRQSLGQGLEFLIYFQGNSAPDKSGLPSDRFSAERTGGSVSTLTIQRTQQEDSAVYLCASSSTAGTQYFGPGTRLTVL.

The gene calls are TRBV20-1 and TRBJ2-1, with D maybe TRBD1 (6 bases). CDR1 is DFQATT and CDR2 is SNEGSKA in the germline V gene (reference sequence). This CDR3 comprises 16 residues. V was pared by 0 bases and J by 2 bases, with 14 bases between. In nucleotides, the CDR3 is TGCAGTGCTAGAGATGGGGGCCTCGGTGCCTACAATGAGCAGTTCTTC. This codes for CSARDGGLGAYNEQFF.

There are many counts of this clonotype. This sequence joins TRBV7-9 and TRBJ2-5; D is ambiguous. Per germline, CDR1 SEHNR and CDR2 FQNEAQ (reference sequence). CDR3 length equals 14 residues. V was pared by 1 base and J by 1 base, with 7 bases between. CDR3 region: CASSLGGLQETQYF. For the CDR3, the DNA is TGTGCCAGCAGCTTAGGCGGTCTCCAAGAGACCCAGTACTTC.

The CDR3 spells CASSQERLAGDNEQFF. The CDR3 DNA follows: TGCGCCAGCAGCCAAGAAAGGCTAGCGGGGGACAATGAGCAGTTCTTC. The chain combines TRBV4-3 with TRBJ2-1; 10 bases fit TRBD2. With 0 bases clipped from V and 5 bases from J, the junction kept 4 bases outside the gene matches. CDR3 length: 16 amino acids. Germline V gives CDR1 LGHNA, CDR2 YSLEER.

This chain's CDR3 is CASRGLAGANACEQYF. The CDR3 DNA follows: TGTGCCAGCAGAGGACTAGCGGGAGCAAATGCCTGCGAGCAGTACTTC. This chain uses TRBV21-1 with TRBJ2-7; TRBD2, the table's D call, was not compared with the DNA. TRBV21-1 is described as a pseudogene. This CDR3 has 16 amino acids.

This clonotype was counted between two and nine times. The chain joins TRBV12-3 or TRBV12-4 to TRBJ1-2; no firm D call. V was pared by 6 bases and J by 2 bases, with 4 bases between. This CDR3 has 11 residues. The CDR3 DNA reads TGTGCCAGCAGATACAACTATGGCTACACCTTC. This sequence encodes CASRYNYGYTF.